Below are 9 T cell receptor beta chains sequenced from a single sample in a study of T cells in Graves' hyperthyroidism and ophthalmopathy. RNA transcripts provided the source from which TCR beta CDR3 regions were amplified. Carried out on the TCR CDR3, a first-round RT-PCR used the HTBI primer set. TCRdb analysed the multiplex PCR reads with MiXCR anew, one entry per CDR3 protein. The sample has about 700,000 distinct CDR3 sequences, around 13% seen once. The sample comprised blood. These receptors came from a young woman with Graves' hyperthyroidism.

This clonotype came up many times. CDR3 coding DNA: TGTGCCCGGAAGTCGGGAGTGGAGACCCAGTACTTC. Translated: CARKSGVETQYF. The chain couples TRBV30 to TRBJ2-5; D is possibly TRBD2 (6 bases). The ends were cut back, 8 bases at V and 5 bases at J, with 15 bases in the middle. Germline values: CDR1 GTSNPN, CDR2 SVGIG (reference sequence). CDR3 size: 12 residues.

The chain combines TRBV4-1 with TRBJ2-2; 7 positions agree with TRBD2. Germline-derived CDR1 and CDR2 are MGHRA and YSYEKL. The V and J ends lost 4 bases and 5 bases, in that order; junction bases with no gene match: 7. The CDR3 covers 15 residues. The CDR3 DNA sequence: TGCGCCAGCAGCCCGGGACTACGCGGAACCGGGGAGCTGTTTTTT. Its protein product is CASSPGLRGTGELFF.

This clonotype was detected only once. V gene TRBV29-1 combines with J gene TRBJ2-1; D is perhaps TRBD2 (6 bases). The V gene lost 3 bases and the J gene lost 4 bases, with 16 bases spanning the gap. Germline CDR1 reads SQVTM; CDR2 reads ANQGSEA. The CDR3 runs to 15 residues. This CDR3 is CSVDPAAGPYNEQFF. CDR3 DNA: TGCAGCGTTGACCCTGCGGCGGGGCCGTACAATGAGCAGTTCTTC.

V is TRBV6-5 and J is TRBJ2-7, with 8 nucleotides matching TRBD2. From germline, CDR1 is MNHEY and CDR2 SVGAGI. This CDR3 contains 13 residues. Trimming cost V 6 bases and J 3 bases; bases outside gene matches: 4. As DNA, the CDR3 is TGTGCCAGCAGACTCGGGACTAGCTACGAGCAGTACTTC. The encoded protein is CASRLGTSYEQYF.

Many counts were recorded for this clonotype. The rearrangement uses TRBV6-5 and TRBJ2-7, with TRBD2 as a possible D gene (5 bases). V was trimmed by 0 bases and J by 3 bases, leaving 9 bases between them. Per germline, CDR1 MNHEY and CDR2 SVGAGI. CDR3 length equals 14 residues. The CDR3 sequence: CASSYSSTSYEQYF. The CDR3 DNA reads as TGTGCCAGCAGTTACTCTTCCACTAGCTACGAGCAGTACTTC.

At least ten counts were recorded for this clonotype. This chain links TRBV12-3 or TRBV12-4 with TRBJ1-2, with 8 bases aligning to TRBD1. V lost 3 bases to trimming and J lost 4 bases; unmatched junction nucleotides: 10. The CDR3 contains 16 residues. The CDR3 spells CASSFYGQGSIYGYTF. CDR3 sequence (DNA): TGTGCCAGCAGTTTCTACGGACAGGGCTCAATCTATGGCTACACCTTC.

This chain joins TRBV12-3 or TRBV12-4 and TRBJ2-1; 8 nucleotides match TRBD2. This CDR3 has 15 residues. V was clipped by 3 bases and J by 4 bases; unmatched bases: 5. The CDR3 DNA follows: TGTGCCAGCAGTTTGAGCGGGAGCAATTACAATGAGCAGTTCTTC. This codes for CASSLSGSNYNEQFF.

This clonotype was counted between two and nine times. A much larger clone differs from this one at a single base, so this may be a read error. The chain recombines TRBV11-2 with TRBJ2-1; 9 positions agree with TRBD2. CDR1 is SGHAT, CDR2 FQNNGV, per germline. The CDR3 totals 16 residues. CDR3 nucleotide sequence: TGTGCCAGTGAATCAGCGGCTAGCGGGGTCTACAATGAGCAGTCCTTC. Protein sequence: CASESAASGVYNEQSF.

This clonotype was recorded many times. The rearrangement links TRBV28 to TRBJ2-7; 9 nucleotides match TRBD1. This CDR3 is built from 14 residues. Germline V CDR1 and CDR2: MDHEN, SYDVKM. With 3 bases clipped from V and 5 bases from J, the junction kept 5 bases outside the gene matches. The CDR3 loop reads CASSFDRGSNEQYF. In DNA form, the CDR3 reads TGTGCCAGCAGTTTCGACAGGGGGTCGAACGAGCAGTACTTC.